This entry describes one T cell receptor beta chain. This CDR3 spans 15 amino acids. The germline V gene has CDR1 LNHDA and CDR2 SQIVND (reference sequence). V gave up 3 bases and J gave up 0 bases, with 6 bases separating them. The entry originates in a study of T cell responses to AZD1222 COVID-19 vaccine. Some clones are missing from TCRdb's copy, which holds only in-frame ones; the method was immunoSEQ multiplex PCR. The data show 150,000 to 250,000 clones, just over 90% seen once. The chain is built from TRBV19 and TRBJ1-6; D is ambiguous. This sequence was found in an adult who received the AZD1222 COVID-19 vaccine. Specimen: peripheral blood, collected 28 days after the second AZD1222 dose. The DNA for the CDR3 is TGTGCCAGTAGTATGGAGGGCTCCTATAATTCACCCCTCCACTTT. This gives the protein CASSMEGSYNSPLHF.